Listed here are 11 T cell receptor beta chains from one sample, sequenced in a study of T cell changes during pregnancy in multiple sclerosis. Sequencing used immunoSEQ multiplex PCR; TCRdb keeps in-frame clones, though not all of them. Of 45,000 to 55,000 clones listed, 88% were seen once; the top ten hold 1% to 1.5%. The sequences come from CD4+ T cells from peripheral blood mononuclear cells, collected in the second trimester of pregnancy. Every receptor here comes from a female donor with multiple sclerosis, enrolled in a pregnancy study.

The V call is TRBV7-2, the J call TRBJ1-5, with D tentatively TRBD1 (6 bases). CDR3 length equals 14 residues. The V gene lost 1 base and the J gene lost 4 bases, with 8 bases spanning the gap. CDR1 is SGHTA, CDR2 FQGNSA, per germline. The CDR3 here is CASSLGQVNQPQHF. CDR3 bases: TGTGCCAGCAGCTTAGGACAGGTGAATCAGCCCCAGCATTTT.

The chain carries TRBV5-1 and TRBJ1-1; tentatively, D is TRBD1 (5 bases). CDR1 and CDR2 (germline): SGHRS, YFSETQ. CDR3 length: 14 amino acids. Trimming took off 0 bases at V and 4 bases at J, with 10 bases between the two ends. The CDR3 region has the DNA TGCGCCAGCAGCTTGGTTCAGGGTGGCACTGAAGCTTTCTTT. As protein: CASSLVQGGTEAFF.

This clone was counted once. This chain joins TRBV6-5 and TRBJ2-7; D is unclear. The germline V gene has CDR1 MNHEY and CDR2 SVGAGI. Trimming pared 2 bases from V and 3 bases from J, leaving 11 bases between. This CDR3 region has 14 residues. In DNA, the CDR3 is TGTGCCAGCAGTTACAACGCAGGATACTACGAGCAGTACTTC. As protein: CASSYNAGYYEQYF.

This chain links TRBV14 with TRBJ1-2; D is undetermined. CDR1 is SGHDN and CDR2 is FVKESK in the germline V gene. V gave up 4 bases and J gave up 3 bases, with 6 bases separating them. CDR3 size: 12 residues. This CDR3 is CASSRSDYGYTF. The CDR3 region has the DNA TGTGCCAGCAGCCGGTCGGACTATGGCTACACCTTC. Variable domain in full (rest from reference TRBV14 and TRBJ1-2): EAGVTQFPSHSVIEKGQTVTLRCDPISGHDNLYWYRRVMGKEIKFLLHFVKESKQDESGMPNNRFLAERTGGTYSTLKVQPAELEDSGVYFCASSRSDYGYTFGSGTRLTVV.

The J gene is TRBJ2-2, the V gene TRBV7-2; the D gene is possibly TRBD1 (5 bases). The length of the CDR3 is 16 residues. Germline V gene data show CDR1 as SGHTA and CDR2 as FQGNSA. The V end was cut by 5 bases, the J end by 1 base, with 14 bases between. The CDR3 region has the DNA TGTGCCAGCAGCCGCGAAACAGGTTTGAACACCGGGGAGCTGTTTTTT. Translating gives CASSRETGLNTGELFF.

V gene TRBV5-1 combines with J gene TRBJ1-2, with D maybe TRBD1 (6 bases). Per germline, CDR1 SGHRS and CDR2 YFSETQ. V lost 0 bases and J 0 bases, leaving 9 bases between the germline ends. The CDR3 covers 15 residues. The CDR3 here is CASSLAGGTNYGYTF. The CDR3 DNA follows: TGCGCCAGCAGCTTGGCTGGGGGCACTAACTATGGCTACACCTTC.

This chain connects TRBV7-9 to TRBJ1-1, with unresolved D. The CDR3 is 12 amino acids. Trimming removed 4 bases at V and 7 bases at J, with 10 bases between. CDR1 and CDR2 from the germline V gene are SEHNR and FQNEAQ (reference sequence). CDR3 nucleotide sequence: TGTGCCAGCAGCTCGCTGGAGGGTGAAGCTTTCTTT. Translating gives CASSSLEGEAFF.

The V gene is TRBV10-2, the J gene TRBJ1-1; 8 bases align to TRBD1. V shed 5 bases, J shed 5 bases, and the junction held 10 bases outside the gene matches. CDR1 WSHSY and CDR2 SAAADI come from the germline V gene. There are 15 residues in the CDR3. Written as DNA, the CDR3 is TGCGCCAGCAGTACGGGACAGGAAGGAGAAACTGAAGCTTTCTTT. Its translation: CASSTGQEGETEAFF.

V gene TRBV2 combines with J gene TRBJ2-2; TRBD2 aligns across 9 bases. CDR1 is SNHLY, CDR2 FYNNEI, per germline. This CDR3 is 16 amino acids long. Germline trimming cut 6 bases from V and 7 bases from J; bases unmatched to any gene: 12. Here the CDR3 reads CASRQLAGVSVGELFF. For the CDR3, the DNA is TGTGCCAGCAGACAATTAGCGGGAGTTAGTGTCGGGGAGCTGTTTTTT.

The rearrangement links TRBV27 to TRBJ1-2, with 7 bases fitting TRBD1. Germline lookup yields CDR1 MNHEY and CDR2 SMNVEV (reference sequence). CDR3 size: 14 residues. The J segment lost 2 bases and the V segment lost 6 bases, leaving 6 bases of the junction unmatched. The CDR3 here is CASSRTGANYGYTF. The DNA of the CDR3 is TGTGCCAGCAGCCGCACAGGGGCCAACTATGGCTACACCTTC.

This clone came up a few times. The V gene is TRBV7-9, the J gene TRBJ2-1; 13 bases map to TRBD2. There are 16 residues in the CDR3. Trimming cost V 5 bases and J 8 bases; bases outside gene matches: 9. CDR1 and CDR2 (germline): SEHNR, FQNEAQ (reference sequence). In DNA, the CDR3 is TGTGCCAGCAGCGTCACTAGCGGGAGGGCCTTTTATGAGCAGTTCTTC. Amino acid sequence: CASSVTSGRAFYEQFF.